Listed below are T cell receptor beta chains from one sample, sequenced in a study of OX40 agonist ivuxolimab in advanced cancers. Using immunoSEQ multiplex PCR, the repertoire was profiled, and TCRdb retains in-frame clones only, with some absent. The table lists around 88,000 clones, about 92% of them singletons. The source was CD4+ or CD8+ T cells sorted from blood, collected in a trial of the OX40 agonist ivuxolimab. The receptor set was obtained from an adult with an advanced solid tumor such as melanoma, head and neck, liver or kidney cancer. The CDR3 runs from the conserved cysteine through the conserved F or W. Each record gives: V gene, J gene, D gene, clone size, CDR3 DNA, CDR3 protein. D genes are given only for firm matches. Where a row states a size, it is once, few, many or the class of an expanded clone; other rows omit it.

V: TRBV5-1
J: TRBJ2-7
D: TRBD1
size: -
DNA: TGCGCCAGCAGCTTGGCGGGACAGGGATTGCACGAGCAGTACTTC
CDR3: CASSLAGQGLHEQYF

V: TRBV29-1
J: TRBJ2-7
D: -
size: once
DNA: TGCAGCGTTGAGGAGGGCAGCTCCTACGAGCAGTACTTC
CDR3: CSVEEGSSYEQYF

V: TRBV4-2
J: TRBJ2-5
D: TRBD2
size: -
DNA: TGTGCCAGCAGCCAGAGCGGGGAAGAGACCCAGTACTTC
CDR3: CASSQSGEETQYF

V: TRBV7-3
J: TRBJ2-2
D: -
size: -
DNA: TGTGCCAGCAGCTTGGGCATAAACACCGGGGAGCTGTTTTTT
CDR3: CASSLGINTGELFF

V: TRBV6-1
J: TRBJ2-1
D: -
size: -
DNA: TGTGCCAGCAGTGAAAGGAGGGGCGGGGCATGGTACAATGAGCAGTTCTTC
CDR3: CASSERRGGAWYNEQFF

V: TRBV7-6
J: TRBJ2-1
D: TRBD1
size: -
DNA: TGTGCCAGCAGCTCGGGACAGGTAAACGACAATGAGCAGTTCTTC
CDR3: CASSSGQVNDNEQFF

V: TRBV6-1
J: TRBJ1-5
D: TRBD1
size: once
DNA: TGTGCCAGCAGTTCCAGGGGGCGCAATCAGCCCCAGCATTTT
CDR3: CASSSRGRNQPQHF

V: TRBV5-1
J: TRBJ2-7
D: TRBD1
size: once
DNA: TGCGCCAGCAGCAGGGACAGTCCCTACGAGCAGTACTTC
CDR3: CASSRDSPYEQYF

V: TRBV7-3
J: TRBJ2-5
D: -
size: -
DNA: TGTGCCAGCAGCTTAAGTGCAGGTGGGGGAGAGACCCAGTACTTC
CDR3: CASSLSAGGGETQYF

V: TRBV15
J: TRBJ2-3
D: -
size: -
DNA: TGTGCCACCAGCAGAGGGGGCCCGGGCAGATTCACAGATACGCAGTATTTT
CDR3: CATSRGGPGRFTDTQYF

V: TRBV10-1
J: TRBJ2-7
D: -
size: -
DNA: TGCGCCAGCAGTGAGAAGAGGAGTCTAGTCGGTTCCTACGAGCAGTACTTC
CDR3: CASSEKRSLVGSYEQYF

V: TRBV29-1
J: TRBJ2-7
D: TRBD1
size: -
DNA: TGCAGCGTGGGGACAGGAAAGTACGAGCAGTACTTC
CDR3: CSVGTGKYEQYF

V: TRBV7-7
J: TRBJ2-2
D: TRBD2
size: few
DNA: TGTGCTAGCAGCTCCACTAGCGGGGGCTATCCCGGGGAGCTGTTTTTT
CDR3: CASSSTSGGYPGELFF

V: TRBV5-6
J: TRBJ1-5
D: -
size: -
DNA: TGTGCCAGCAGCTTGGGAGGGGCAGATCAGCCCCAGCATTTT
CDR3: CASSLGGADQPQHF

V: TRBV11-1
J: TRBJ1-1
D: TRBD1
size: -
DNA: TGTGCCAGCAGCGCACGGCGGGACAGGGGGGCTAACACTGAAGCTTTCTTT
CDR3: CASSARRDRGANTEAFF

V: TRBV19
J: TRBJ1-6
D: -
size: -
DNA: TGTGCCAGTAGGAACCAGGGTGGAAATTCACCCCTCCACTTT
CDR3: CASRNQGGNSPLHF

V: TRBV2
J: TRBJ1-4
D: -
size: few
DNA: TGTGCCAGCAAAGACAGTACCCTTGGAAGTGAAAAACTGTTTTTT
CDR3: CASKDSTLGSEKLFF

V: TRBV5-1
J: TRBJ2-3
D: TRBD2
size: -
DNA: TGCGCCAGCAGGGCTAGCGGGACACTCAGGACAGATACGCAGTATTTT
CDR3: CASRASGTLRTDTQYF

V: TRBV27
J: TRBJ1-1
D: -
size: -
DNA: TGTGCCAGCAGTTTATGGGAGGGAAACACTGAAGCTTTCTTT
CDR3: CASSLWEGNTEAFF

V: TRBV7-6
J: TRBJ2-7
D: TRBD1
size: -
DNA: TGTGCCAGCAGCTTAGCGCCCGGACAGGGGGTCTACGAGCAGTACTTC
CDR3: CASSLAPGQGVYEQYF

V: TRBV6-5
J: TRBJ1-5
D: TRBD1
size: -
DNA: TGTGCCAGCGGATGGGACAGGGGTCAGCCCCAGCATTTT
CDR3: CASGWDRGQPQHF

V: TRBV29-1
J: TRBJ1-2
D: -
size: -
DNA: TGCAGCGTTTTGTCCAGGGTAAAGGGCTACACCTTC
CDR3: CSVLSRVKGYTF

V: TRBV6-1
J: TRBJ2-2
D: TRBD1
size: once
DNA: TGTGCCAGCGGGACAGGGATCATCGGGGAGCTGTTTTTT
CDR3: CASGTGIIGELFF

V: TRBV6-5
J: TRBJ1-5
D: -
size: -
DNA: TGTGCCATCAGTGAGTCCTCACAGGGTCAGCCCCAGCATTTT
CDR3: CAISESSQGQPQHF

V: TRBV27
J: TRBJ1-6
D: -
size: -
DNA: TGTGCCAGCAGTTTATCGAATGGGCTGTATTCACCCCTCCACTTT
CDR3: CASSLSNGLYSPLHF

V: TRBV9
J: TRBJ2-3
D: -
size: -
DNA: TGTGCCAGCAGCGTGGGCGGTTTGAAGACAACAGATACGCAGTATTTT
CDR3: CASSVGGLKTTDTQYF

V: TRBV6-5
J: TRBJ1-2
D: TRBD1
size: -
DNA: TGTGCCAGCTTGAGTGTCGGGACAGGGTATGGCTACACCTTC
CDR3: CASLSVGTGYGYTF

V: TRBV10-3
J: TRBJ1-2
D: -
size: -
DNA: TGTGCCATCAGTGAGTCCGGCACAGGCTATGGCTACACCTTC
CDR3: CAISESGTGYGYTF

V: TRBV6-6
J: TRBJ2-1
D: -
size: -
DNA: TGTGCCAGCAGGTATCGGGACTTGCGGGATGAGCAGTTCTTC
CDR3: CASRYRDLRDEQFF

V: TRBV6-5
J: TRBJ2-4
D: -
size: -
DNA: TGTGCCAGCAGTGAAGCGCTAAACATTCAGTACTTC
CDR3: CASSEALNIQYF

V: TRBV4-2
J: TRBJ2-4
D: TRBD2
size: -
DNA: TGTGCCAGCAGCCCCGGGACTAGCGGGACAACGGACATTCAGTACTTC
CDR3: CASSPGTSGTTDIQYF

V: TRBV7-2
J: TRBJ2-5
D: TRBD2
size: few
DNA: TGTGCCAGCAGCTTCCGACTAGCGGGGGGGCTCGAGACCCAGTACTTC
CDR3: CASSFRLAGGLETQYF

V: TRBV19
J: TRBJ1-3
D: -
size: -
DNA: TGTGCCAGTACCGGAGGTGCTGGAAACACCATATATTTT
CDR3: CASTGGAGNTIYF

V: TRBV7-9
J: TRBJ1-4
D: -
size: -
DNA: TGTGCCAGCAGCTTTCGGGACACGGATGAAAAACTGTTTTTT
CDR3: CASSFRDTDEKLFF

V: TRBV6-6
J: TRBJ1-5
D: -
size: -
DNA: TGTGCCAGCAGTCCCGCCAGGGGTGAGCAGCCCCAGCATTTT
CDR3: CASSPARGEQPQHF

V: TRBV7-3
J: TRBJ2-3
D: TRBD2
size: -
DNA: TGTGCCAGCAGCTTAAGGGGGGGTAGCACAGATACGCAGTATTTT
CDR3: CASSLRGGSTDTQYF

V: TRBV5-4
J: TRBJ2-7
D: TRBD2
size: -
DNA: TGTGCCAGCGCCGGTGGCGGACTAGCGGAATCCTACGAGCAGTACTTC
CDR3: CASAGGGLAESYEQYF

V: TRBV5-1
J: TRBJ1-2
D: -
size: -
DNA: TGCGCCAGCAGCTTGGCTGCTGGACAGCACTATGGCTACACCTTC
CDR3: CASSLAAGQHYGYTF

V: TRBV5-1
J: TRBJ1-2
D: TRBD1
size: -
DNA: TGCGCCAGCAGCCCGGACAGGGTTGTTGGCTACACCTTC
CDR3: CASSPDRVVGYTF

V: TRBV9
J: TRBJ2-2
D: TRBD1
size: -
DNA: TGTGCCAGCAGCCCCTCGGGACAGGGGTACACCGGGGAGCTGTTTTTT
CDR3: CASSPSGQGYTGELFF

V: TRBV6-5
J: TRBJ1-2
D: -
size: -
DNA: TGTGCCAGCAGATCAAACATCGTGACTATATATGGCTACACCTTC
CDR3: CASRSNIVTIYGYTF

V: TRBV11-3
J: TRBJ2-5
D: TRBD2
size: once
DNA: TGTGCCAGCAGCCAGCAAAGGGGTAGCGGGAGATCAGAGACCCAGTACTTC
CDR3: CASSQQRGSGRSETQYF

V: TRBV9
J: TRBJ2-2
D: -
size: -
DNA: TGTGCCAGCAGCGTAGTATCTCAGAACACCGGGGAGCTGTTTTTT
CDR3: CASSVVSQNTGELFF